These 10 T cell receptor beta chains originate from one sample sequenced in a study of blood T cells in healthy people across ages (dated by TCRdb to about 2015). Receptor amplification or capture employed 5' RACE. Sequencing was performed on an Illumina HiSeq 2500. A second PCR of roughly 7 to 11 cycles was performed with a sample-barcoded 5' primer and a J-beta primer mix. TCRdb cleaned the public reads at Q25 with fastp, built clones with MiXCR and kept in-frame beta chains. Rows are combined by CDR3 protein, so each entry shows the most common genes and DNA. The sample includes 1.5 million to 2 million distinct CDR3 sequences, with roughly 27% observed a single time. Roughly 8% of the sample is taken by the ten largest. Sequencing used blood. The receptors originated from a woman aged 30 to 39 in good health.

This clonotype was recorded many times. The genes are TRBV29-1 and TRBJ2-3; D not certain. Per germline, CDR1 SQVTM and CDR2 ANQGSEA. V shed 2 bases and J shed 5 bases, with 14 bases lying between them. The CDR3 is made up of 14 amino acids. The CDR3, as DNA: TGCAGCGTTGAAAGACGGAGTTCCGTAGATACGCAGTATTTT. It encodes CSVERRSSVDTQYF.

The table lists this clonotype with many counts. The CDR3 sequence is CSAQGPQEGYGYTF. DNA of the CDR3: TGCAGCGCCCAAGGACCGCAAGAAGGCTATGGCTACACCTTC. V usage is TRBV29-1 and J usage is TRBJ1-2, with unresolved D. This CDR3 region has 14 residues. V shed 7 bases and J shed 4 bases, with 19 bases lying between them. Per the germline V gene, CDR1 is SQVTM and CDR2 is ANQGSEA. Full variable domain (outside the CDR3, taken from reference TRBV29-1 and TRBJ1-2): SAVISQKPSRDICQRGTSLTIQCQVDSQVTMMFWYRQQPGQSLTLIATANQGSEATYESGFVIDKFPISRPNLTFSTLTVSNMSPEDSSIYLCSAQGPQEGYGYTFGSGTRLTVV.

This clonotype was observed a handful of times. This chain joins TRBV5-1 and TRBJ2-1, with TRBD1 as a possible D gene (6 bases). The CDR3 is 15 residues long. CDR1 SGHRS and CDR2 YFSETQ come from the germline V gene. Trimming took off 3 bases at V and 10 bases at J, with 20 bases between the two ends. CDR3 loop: CASSSAPLQGAEQFF. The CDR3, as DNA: TGCGCCAGCAGCTCCGCTCCTTTACAGGGTGCGGAGCAGTTCTTC.

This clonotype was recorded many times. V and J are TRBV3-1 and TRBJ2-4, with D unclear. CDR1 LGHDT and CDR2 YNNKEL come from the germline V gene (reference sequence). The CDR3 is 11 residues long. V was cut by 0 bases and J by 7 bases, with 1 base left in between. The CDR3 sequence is CASSQDNIQYF. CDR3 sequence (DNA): TGTGCCAGCAGCCAAGACAACATTCAGTACTTC.

CDR3 coding DNA: TGCAGTGCTAGTGTCTTGTCGGGGACTGAAGCTTTCTTT. This codes for CSASVLSGTEAFF. J is TRBJ1-1 and V is TRBV20-1; unclear D gene. Germline CDR1 is DFQATT and CDR2 is SNEGSKA (reference sequence). The CDR3 length is 13 residues. V was pared by 3 bases and J by 5 bases, with 13 bases between.

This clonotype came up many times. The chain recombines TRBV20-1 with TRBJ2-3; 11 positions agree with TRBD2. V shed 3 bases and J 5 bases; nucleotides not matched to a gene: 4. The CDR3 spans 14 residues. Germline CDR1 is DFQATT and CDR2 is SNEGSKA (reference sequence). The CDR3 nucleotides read TGCAGTGCTAGCCGTAGCGGGAGGGAAGATACGCAGTATTTT. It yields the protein CSASRSGREDTQYF.

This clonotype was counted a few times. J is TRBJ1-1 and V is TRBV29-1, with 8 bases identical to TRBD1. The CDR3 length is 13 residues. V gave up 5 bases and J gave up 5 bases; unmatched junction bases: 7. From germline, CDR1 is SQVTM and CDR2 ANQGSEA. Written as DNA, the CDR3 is TGCAGCGTTTCCCCAACAGGGGGAACTGAAGCTTTCTTT. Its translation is CSVSPTGGTEAFF.

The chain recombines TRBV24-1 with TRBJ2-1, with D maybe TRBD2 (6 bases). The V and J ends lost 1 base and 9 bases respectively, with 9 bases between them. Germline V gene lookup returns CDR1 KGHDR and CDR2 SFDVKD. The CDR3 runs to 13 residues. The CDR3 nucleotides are TGTGCCACCAGTGATTTAGTGCGGGGTGAGCAGTTCTTC. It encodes CATSDLVRGEQFF.

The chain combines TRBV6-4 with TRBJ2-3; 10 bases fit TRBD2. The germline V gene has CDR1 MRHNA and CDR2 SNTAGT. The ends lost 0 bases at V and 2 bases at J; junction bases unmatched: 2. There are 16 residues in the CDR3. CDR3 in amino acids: CASSDSTSGYTDTQYF. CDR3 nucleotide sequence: TGTGCCAGCAGTGACTCGACTAGCGGGTACACAGATACGCAGTATTTT.

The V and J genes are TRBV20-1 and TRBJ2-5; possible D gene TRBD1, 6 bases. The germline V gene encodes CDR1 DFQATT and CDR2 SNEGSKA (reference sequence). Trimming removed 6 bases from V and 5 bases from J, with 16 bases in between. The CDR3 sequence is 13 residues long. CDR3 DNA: TGCAGTGCGTGGGCAGGGGTGATGGAGACCCAGTACTTC. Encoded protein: CSAWAGVMETQYF.